The T cell receptor beta chain described here comes from a study of regulatory T cells in long-lasting Graves disease. This clonotype was counted many times. Sample time point: newly diagnosed GD, antithyroid drugs for less than 3 months. Preparation of the TCR library used RNA extracted from PBMCs. CDR3 regions were amplified by Arm-PCR using iRepertoire HTBI primers to build TCR beta libraries. TCRdb independently ran MiXCR on the multiplex PCR reads; one entry per CDR3 protein. The sample has approximately 470,000 distinct CDR3 sequences; about a sixth are singletons. The CDR3 runs 14 residues. Germline lookup yields CDR1 ENHRY and CDR2 SYGVKD. The V gene lost 0 bases and the J gene lost 4 bases, with 10 bases spanning the gap. This sample was also put to use in a study of T cells in Graves' hyperthyroidism and ophthalmopathy.

The source was peripheral blood mononuclear cells (PBMCs), collected at new diagnosis, from a patient treated with antithyroid drugs. The receptor comes from a middle-aged man with Graves disease. V gene TRBV10-3 combines with J gene TRBJ2-7; D ambiguous. CDR3 DNA: TGTGCCATCAGTGAGTCGGGCGATGGGTACGAGCAGTACTTC. It translates to CAISESGDGYEQYF.